This T cell receptor beta chain originates from a study of cytomegalovirus exposure and HLA in healthy donors. Study background: In an early release, HLA-typed donors contributed approximately 80 million unique TCR sequences. Genotyping showed around four fifths of 398 donors falling in the Caucasian-associated ancestry cluster. Study-wide points: Common viral pathogens were later found to be apparently linked to several of the most significant clusters.

The CDR3 is 14 amino acids. Germline CDR1 reads MDHEN; CDR2 reads SYDVKM. The J segment lost 4 bases and the V segment lost 6 bases, leaving 7 bases of the junction unmatched. Use of 60 Vbeta and 13 Jbeta primers characterized the PCR. The repertoire was sequenced with immunoSEQ multiplex PCR; TCRdb's copy has only in-frame clones and lacks some. The sample holds roughly 130,000 clones, roughly 70% seen once. Notes on this clone: Its antigen is undetermined.

The clonotype was recovered from a woman aged 40 to 55 in good health and CMV-seropositive. The rearrangement links TRBV28 to TRBJ1-1; TRBD1 matches 8 bases. Sequencing was carried out using PBMCs. In DNA form, the CDR3 reads TGTGCCAGCAGCCGGACAGGGTTGAGCACTGAAGCTTTCTTT. Translated, it gives CASSRTGLSTEAFF.